The clone carrying this TCR beta chain was picked up a small number of times. The antigen remains undetermined. The donors, nominally healthy at sampling, likely had unrecorded immune exposures. These data belong to a study of cytomegalovirus exposure and HLA in healthy donors. The study's findings and limits: Evidence from a later analysis indicated that most CMV-associated TCR beta chains looked HLA-restricted. TRBV6-2, TRBV6-3 and some other V segments were excluded as indistinguishable.

The study ran its PCR with 60 Vbeta and 13 Jbeta primers. Profiled with immunoSEQ multiplex PCR; TCRdb holds only in-frame clones, not every one. The sample holds about 110,000 clones; over 60% are singletons and the top ten take about 3.2%. Looked up from germline, CDR1 is MNHNS and CDR2 is SASEGT. This CDR3 has 15 amino acids. The J segment lost 0 bases and the V segment lost 2 bases, leaving 3 bases of the junction unmatched. Sequencing used PBMCs. The chain couples TRBV6-1 to TRBJ2-7; 8 bases match TRBD1. The receptor was derived from a woman aged 60-70 years in good health and CMV-seropositive. In DNA, the CDR3 is TGTGCCAGCAGTGAAAAAGGACAGGGCTCCTACGAGCAGTACTTC. This gives the protein CASSEKGQGSYEQYF.